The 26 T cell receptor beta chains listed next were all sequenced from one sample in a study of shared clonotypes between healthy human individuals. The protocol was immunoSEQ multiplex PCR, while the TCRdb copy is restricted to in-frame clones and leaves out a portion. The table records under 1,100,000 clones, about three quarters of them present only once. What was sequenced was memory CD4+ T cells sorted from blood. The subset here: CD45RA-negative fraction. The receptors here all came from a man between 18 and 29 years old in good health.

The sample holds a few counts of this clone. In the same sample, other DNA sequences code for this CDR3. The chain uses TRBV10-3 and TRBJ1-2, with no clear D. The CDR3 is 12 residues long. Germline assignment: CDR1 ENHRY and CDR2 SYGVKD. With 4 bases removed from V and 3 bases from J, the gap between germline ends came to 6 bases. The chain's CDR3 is CAISAGDYGYTF. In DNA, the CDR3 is TGTGCCATCAGTGCTGGGGACTATGGCTACACCTTC.

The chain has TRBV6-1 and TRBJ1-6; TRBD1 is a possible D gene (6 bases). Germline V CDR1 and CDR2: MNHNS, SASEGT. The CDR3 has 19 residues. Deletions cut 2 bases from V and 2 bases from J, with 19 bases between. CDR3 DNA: TGTGCCAGCAGTGAAAGGGAGATACAGGGAGGGACCTATAATTCACCCCTCCACTTT. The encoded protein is CASSEREIQGGTYNSPLHF.

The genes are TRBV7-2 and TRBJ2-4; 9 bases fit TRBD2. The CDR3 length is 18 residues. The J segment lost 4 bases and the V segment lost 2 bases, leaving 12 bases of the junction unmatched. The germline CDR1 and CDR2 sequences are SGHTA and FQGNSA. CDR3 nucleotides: TGTGCCAGCAGCTTAAGGGAAGTGTCTAGCGGGATTAAAAACATTCAGTACTTC. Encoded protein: CASSLREVSSGIKNIQYF.

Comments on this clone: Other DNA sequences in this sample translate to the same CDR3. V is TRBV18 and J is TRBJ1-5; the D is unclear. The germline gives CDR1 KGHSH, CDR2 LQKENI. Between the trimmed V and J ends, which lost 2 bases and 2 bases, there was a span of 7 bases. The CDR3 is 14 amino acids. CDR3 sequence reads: CASSPVRGNQPQHF. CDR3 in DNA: TGTGCCAGCTCACCAGTGAGGGGCAATCAGCCCCAGCATTTT.

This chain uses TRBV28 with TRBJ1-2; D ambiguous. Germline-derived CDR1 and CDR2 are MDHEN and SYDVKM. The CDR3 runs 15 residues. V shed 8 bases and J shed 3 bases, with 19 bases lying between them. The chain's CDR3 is CASRLRPGVYYGYTF. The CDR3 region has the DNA TGTGCCAGCCGACTGCGCCCGGGAGTCTACTATGGCTACACCTTC.

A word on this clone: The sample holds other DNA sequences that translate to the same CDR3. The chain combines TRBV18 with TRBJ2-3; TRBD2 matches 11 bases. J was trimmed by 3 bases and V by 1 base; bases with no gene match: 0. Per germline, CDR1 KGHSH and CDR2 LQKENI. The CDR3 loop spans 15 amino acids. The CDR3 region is CASSPLAGGTDTQYF. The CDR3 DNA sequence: TGTGCCAGCTCACCACTAGCGGGAGGGACAGATACGCAGTATTTT.

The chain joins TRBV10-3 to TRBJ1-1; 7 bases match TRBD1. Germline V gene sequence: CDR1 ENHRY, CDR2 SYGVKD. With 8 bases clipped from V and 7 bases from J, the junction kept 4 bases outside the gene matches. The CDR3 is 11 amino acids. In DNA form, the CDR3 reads TGTGCCATCCAGGGGGTAGGTGAAGCTTTCTTT. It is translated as CAIQGVGEAFF.

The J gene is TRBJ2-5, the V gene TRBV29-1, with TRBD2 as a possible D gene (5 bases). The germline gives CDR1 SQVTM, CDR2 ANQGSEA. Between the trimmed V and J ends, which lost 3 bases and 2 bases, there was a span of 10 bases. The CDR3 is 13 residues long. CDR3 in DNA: TGCAGCGTTGAGGTTTCGGGGCAAGAGACCCAGTACTTC. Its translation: CSVEVSGQETQYF.

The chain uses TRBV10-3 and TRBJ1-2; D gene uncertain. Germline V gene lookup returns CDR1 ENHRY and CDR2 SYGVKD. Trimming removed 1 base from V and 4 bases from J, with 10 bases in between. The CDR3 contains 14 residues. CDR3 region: CAISEYTIGYGYTF. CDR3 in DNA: TGTGCCATCAGTGAGTATACCATCGGCTATGGCTACACCTTC.

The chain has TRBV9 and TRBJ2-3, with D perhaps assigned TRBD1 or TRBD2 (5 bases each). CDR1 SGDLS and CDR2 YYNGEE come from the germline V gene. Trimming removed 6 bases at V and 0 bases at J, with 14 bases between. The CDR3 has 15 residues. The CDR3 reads CASTLGTLSTDTQYF. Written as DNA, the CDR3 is TGTGCCAGCACCCTCGGGACCCTCAGCACAGATACGCAGTATTTT.

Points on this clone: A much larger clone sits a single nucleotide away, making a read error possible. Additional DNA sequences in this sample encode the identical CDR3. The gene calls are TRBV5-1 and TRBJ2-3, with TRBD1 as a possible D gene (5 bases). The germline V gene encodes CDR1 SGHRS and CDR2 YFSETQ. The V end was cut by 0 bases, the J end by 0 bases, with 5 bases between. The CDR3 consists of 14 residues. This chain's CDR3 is CASSLDRSTDTQYF. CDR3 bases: TGCGCCAGCAGCTTGGACAGGAGCACAGATACGCAGTATTTT.

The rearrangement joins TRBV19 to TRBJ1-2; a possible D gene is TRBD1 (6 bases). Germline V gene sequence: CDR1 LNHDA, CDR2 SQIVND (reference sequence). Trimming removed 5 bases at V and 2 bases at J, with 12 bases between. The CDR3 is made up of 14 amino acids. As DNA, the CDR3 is TGTGCCAGTAGTCCGACCGGGACAAACTATGGCTACACCTTC. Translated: CASSPTGTNYGYTF.

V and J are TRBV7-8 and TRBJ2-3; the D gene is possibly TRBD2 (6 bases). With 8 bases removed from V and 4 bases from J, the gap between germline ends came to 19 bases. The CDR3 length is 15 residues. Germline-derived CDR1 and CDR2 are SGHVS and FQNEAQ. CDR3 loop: CASARGLGASDTQYF. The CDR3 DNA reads TGTGCCAGCGCCCGGGGACTTGGCGCCTCAGATACGCAGTATTTT.

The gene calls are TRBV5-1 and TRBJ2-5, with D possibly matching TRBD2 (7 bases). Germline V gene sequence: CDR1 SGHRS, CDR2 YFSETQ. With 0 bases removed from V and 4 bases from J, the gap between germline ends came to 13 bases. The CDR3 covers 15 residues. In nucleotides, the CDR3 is TGCGCCAGCAGCTTGGCGGGGGGCGAGTCAGAGACCCAGTACTTC. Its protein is CASSLAGGESETQYF.

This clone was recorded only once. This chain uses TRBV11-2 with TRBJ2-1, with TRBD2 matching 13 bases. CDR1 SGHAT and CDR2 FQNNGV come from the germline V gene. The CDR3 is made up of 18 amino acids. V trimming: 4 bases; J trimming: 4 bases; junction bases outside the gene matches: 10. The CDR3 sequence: CASSSNSPGLAGYNEQFF. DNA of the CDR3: TGTGCCAGCAGCTCTAATTCGCCGGGACTAGCGGGATACAATGAGCAGTTCTTC.

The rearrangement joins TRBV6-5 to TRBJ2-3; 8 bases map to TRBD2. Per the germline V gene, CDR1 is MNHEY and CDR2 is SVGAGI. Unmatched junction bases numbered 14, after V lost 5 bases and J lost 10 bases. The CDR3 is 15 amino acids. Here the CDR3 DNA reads TGTGCCAGCAGTCCGGGGGGACTAGGAGGTCGGGCGCAGTATTTT. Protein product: CASSPGGLGGRAQYF.

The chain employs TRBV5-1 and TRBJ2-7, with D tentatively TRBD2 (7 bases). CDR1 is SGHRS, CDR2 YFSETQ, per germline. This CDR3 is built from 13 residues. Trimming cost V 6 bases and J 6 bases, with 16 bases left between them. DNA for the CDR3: TGCGCCAGCACTAATAGGGGGGGCGGCGAGCAGTACTTC. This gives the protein CASTNRGGGEQYF.

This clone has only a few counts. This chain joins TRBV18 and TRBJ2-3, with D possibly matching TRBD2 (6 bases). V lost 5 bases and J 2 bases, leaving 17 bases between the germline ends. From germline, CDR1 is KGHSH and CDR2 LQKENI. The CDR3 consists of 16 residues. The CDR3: CASSYPGGPTTDTQYF. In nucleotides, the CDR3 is TGTGCCAGCTCATACCCCGGGGGACCCACCACAGATACGCAGTATTTT.

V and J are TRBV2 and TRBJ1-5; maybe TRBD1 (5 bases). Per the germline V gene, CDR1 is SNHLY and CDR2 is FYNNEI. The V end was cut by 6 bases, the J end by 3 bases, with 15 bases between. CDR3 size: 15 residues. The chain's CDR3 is CASRASRAVNQPQHF. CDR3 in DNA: TGTGCCAGCAGGGCAAGCAGGGCCGTCAATCAGCCCCAGCATTTT. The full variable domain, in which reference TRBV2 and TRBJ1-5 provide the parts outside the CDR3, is EPEVTQTPSHQVTQMGQEVILRCVPISNHLYFYWYRQILGQKVEFLVSFYNNEISEKSEIFDDQFSVERPDGSNFTLKIRSTKLEDSAMYFCASRASRAVNQPQHFGDGTRLSIL.

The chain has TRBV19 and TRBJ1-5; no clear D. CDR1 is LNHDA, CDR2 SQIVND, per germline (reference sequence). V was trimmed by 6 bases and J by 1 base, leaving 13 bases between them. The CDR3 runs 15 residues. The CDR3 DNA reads TGTGCCAGTAGCTCACGGACGGGGAGCAATCAGCCCCAGCATTTT. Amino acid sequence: CASSSRTGSNQPQHF.

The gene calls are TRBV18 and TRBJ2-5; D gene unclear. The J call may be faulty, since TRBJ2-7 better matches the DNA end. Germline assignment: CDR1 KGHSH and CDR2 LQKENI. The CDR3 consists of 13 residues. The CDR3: CASSPGAYYEQYF. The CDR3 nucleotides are TGTGCCAGCTCACCAGGCGCGTACTACGAGCAGTACTTC.

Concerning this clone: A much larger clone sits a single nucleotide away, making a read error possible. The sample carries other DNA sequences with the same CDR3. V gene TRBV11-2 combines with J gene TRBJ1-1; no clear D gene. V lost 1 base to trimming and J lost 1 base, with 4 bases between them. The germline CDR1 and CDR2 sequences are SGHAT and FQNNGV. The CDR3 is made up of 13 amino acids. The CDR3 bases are TGTGCCAGCAGCTTAGGAGGGAACACTGAAGCTTTCTTT. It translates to CASSLGGNTEAFF.

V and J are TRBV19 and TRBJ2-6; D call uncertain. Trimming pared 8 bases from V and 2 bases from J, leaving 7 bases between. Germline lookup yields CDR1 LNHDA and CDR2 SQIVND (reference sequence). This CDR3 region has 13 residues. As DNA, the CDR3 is TGTGCCAGTCTGACCCCTGGGGCCAACGTCCTGACTTTC. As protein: CASLTPGANVLTF.

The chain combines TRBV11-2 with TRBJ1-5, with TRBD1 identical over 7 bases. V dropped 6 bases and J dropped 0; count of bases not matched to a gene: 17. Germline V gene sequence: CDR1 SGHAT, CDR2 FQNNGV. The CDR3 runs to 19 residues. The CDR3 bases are TGTGCCAGCAGGTCGACACCAACCGGGACAGCTAATAGCAATCAGCCCCAGCATTTT. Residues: CASRSTPTGTANSNQPQHF.

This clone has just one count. CDR3: CASNKGTSNVLTF. Here the CDR3 DNA reads TGTGCCAGTAATAAAGGGACATCCAACGTCCTGACTTTC. The rearrangement uses TRBV19 and TRBJ2-6; possibly TRBD1 for D (6 bases). The germline gives CDR1 LNHDA, CDR2 SQIVND (reference sequence). Deletions cut 7 bases from V and 8 bases from J, with 12 bases between. CDR3 length: 13 residues.

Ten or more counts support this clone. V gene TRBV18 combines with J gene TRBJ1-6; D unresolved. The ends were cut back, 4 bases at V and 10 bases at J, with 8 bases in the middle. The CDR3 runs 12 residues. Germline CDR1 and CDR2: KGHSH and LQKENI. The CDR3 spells CASSRPQSPLHF. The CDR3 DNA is TGTGCCAGCTCACGCCCACAATCACCCCTCCACTTT.